This note documents a single T cell receptor beta chain sequence. The antigen is undetermined. Expressed TCRB transcripts got sequenced, as all isolated RNA was reverse transcribed. Some clones are missing from TCRdb's copy, which holds only in-frame ones; the method was immunoSEQ multiplex PCR. The sample consists of about 160,000 clones, approximately 8.4% of them appearing once. This specimen comes from a study of beta chain features in type 1 diabetes. The study, taken as a whole, reports: All four CD4+ subsets of Type 1 diabetes patients contained TCRB CDR3s that were moderately but significantly shorter.

Trimming at V came to 2 bases and at J to 13 bases, leaving 7 bases not matched to a gene. The CDR3 covers 12 residues. Germline CDR1 KGHSH, CDR2 LQKENI. The V and J genes are TRBV18 and TRBJ2-5; 7 bases line up with TRBD2. The sequencing input was central memory CD4+ T cells from blood. This receptor was identified in a man aged 18 to 29 with type 1 diabetes. DNA of the CDR3: TGTGCCAGCTCACCAACAACGGGACTACGGTACTTC. Protein: CASSPTTGLRYF. Supplemented by reference TRBV18 and TRBJ2-5, the full variable domain reads NAGVMQNPRHLVRRRGQEARLRCSPMKGHSHVYWYRQLPEEGLKFMVYLQKENIIDESGMPKERFSAEFPKEGPSILRIQQVVRGDSAAYFCASSPTTGLRYFGPGTRLLVL.